These 12 T cell receptor beta chains share one sample of origin, sequenced in a study of post-analysis software for immune sequencing data. Study-level points and caveats: Included in a set of roughly five TRBV segments more frequent in patients than controls were TRBV5-6, TRBV5-1 and TRBV20-1.

cDNA libraries for TCR beta contained unique molecular identifiers. MiXCR, applied by TCRdb to the PCR reads, yields one record per CDR3 protein. The sample includes roughly 410,000 distinct CDR3 sequences, less than 40% of them seen just once. These receptors lack a known antigen. The sequenced sample consisted of blood. The source is a girl aged 5 to 17 with multiple sclerosis.

This clonotype was detected a few times. The chain recombines TRBV7-2 with TRBJ2-3; 8 bases are a match to TRBD2. Germline V gives CDR1 SGHTA, CDR2 FQGNSA. This CDR3 has 17 amino acids. V trimming: 6 bases; J trimming: 6 bases; junction bases outside the gene matches: 17. The CDR3 protein is CASRRRSTGGPSDTQYF. The CDR3 region has the DNA TGTGCCAGCAGACGTAGGTCAACGGGGGGGCCGAGCGATACGCAGTATTTT.

In its sample, this clonotype was seen a few times. The chain is built from TRBV27 and TRBJ1-2; 8 bases line up with TRBD1. This CDR3 region has 17 residues. Germline CDR1 and CDR2: MNHEY and SMNVEV (reference sequence). V lost 5 bases, J lost 0 bases, and 11 bases stayed unmatched. The CDR3 reads CASSPHSFRGPNYGYTF. CDR3 DNA sequence: TGTGCCAGCAGTCCTCATTCTTTCAGGGGGCCTAACTATGGCTACACCTTC.

This clonotype came up a few times. The junction does not match germline at one end; this may be a read error. This chain connects TRBV4-1 to TRBJ2-7; perhaps TRBD2 as D (6 bases). This CDR3 is 15 amino acids long. Germline V gives CDR1 MGHRA, CDR2 YSYEKL. CDR3 DNA sequence: TGTGCCAGCAGCCGTGGAGGGCAGGGCTCCTACGAGCAGTACTTC. Translation: CASSRGGQGSYEQYF.

V gene TRBV6-5 combines with J gene TRBJ2-1; 13 positions match TRBD2. The CDR3 runs 14 residues. The ends lost 2 bases at V and 14 bases at J; junction bases unmatched: 6. CDR1 and CDR2 from the germline V gene are MNHEY and SVGAGI. The DNA of the CDR3 is TGTGCCAGCAGTTACGTGGGGACTAGCGGGGACAAGTTCTTC. Translating it yields CASSYVGTSGDKFF.

This rearrangement joins TRBV20-1 to TRBJ2-5, with 7 bases identical to TRBD1. Germline CDR1 DFQATT, CDR2 SNEGSKA (reference sequence). The CDR3 covers 15 residues. Losses at the gene ends were 1 base for V and 0 bases for J; bases not matched to a gene: 5. The CDR3 reads CSARGIGTDQETQYF. The CDR3 DNA sequence: TGCAGTGCTAGAGGTATCGGGACAGACCAAGAGACCCAGTACTTC.

The V and J genes are TRBV19 and TRBJ1-5; D possibly corresponds to TRBD1 (6 bases). The CDR3 totals 14 residues. V dropped 3 bases and J dropped 7 bases, with 13 bases sitting between them. Germline V gene sequence: CDR1 LNHDA, CDR2 SQIVND (reference sequence). CDR3 loop: CASSMHRERQPQHF. The CDR3 DNA reads as TGTGCCAGTAGTATGCACAGGGAGAGACAGCCCCAGCATTTT.

The table lists this clonotype with a few counts. The CDR3 bases are TGCAGCGTTGACCCAGGGAGCTCCTACAATGAGCAGTTCTTC. Translated: CSVDPGSSYNEQFF. This chain connects TRBV29-1 to TRBJ2-1; D is perhaps TRBD1 or TRBD2 (5 bases each). Germline CDR1 is SQVTM and CDR2 is ANQGSEA. Trimming removed 3 bases from V and 0 bases from J, with 9 bases in between. This CDR3 is 14 amino acids long.

The chain links TRBV11-2 to TRBJ2-1; D unclear. Germline CDR1 is SGHAT and CDR2 is FQNNGV. The V end lost 5 bases, the J end lost 7 bases, and 12 bases lay between the germline ends. The CDR3 is 13 residues long. CDR3 region: CASSRSWENEQFF. In DNA, the CDR3 is TGTGCCAGCAGCCGGAGTTGGGAAAATGAGCAGTTCTTC.

The J gene is TRBJ1-3, the V gene TRBV7-2; D may be TRBD1 (6 bases). The CDR3 length is 17 residues. V was trimmed by 2 bases and J by 0 bases, leaving 14 bases between them. CDR1 SGHTA and CDR2 FQGNSA come from the germline V gene. CDR3 sequence: CASSLRPDRSSGNTIYF. CDR3 sequence (DNA): TGTGCCAGCAGCTTAAGGCCGGACAGATCCTCTGGAAACACCATATATTTT.

The rearrangement joins TRBV11-2 to TRBJ2-3, with D tentatively TRBD2 (6 bases). CDR1 and CDR2 (germline): SGHAT, FQNNGV. CDR3 length: 16 residues. The germline V and J ends were trimmed by 1 base and 1 base, with 12 bases remaining between them. The CDR3 bases are TGTGCCAGCAGCTTAGCGGTAGCGGTGGGCACAGATACGCAGTATTTT. Residues: CASSLAVAVGTDTQYF.

There are a few counts of this clonotype. The chain joins TRBV7-9 to TRBJ1-1; 7 bases are a match to TRBD1. With V trimmed by 10 bases and J by 0 bases, 11 bases remained unmatched. CDR1 and CDR2 (germline): SEHNR, FQNEAQ (reference sequence). The CDR3 has 15 amino acids. The CDR3 DNA sequence: TGTGCCACCTACCCATGGGGACAGATGAACACTGAAGCTTTCTTT. It translates to CATYPWGQMNTEAFF.

V usage is TRBV24-1 and J usage is TRBJ2-1; 8 nucleotides agree with TRBD2. The CDR3 contains 19 residues. Germline V gene lookup returns CDR1 KGHDR and CDR2 SFDVKD. Germline trimming cut 3 bases from V and 3 bases from J; bases unmatched to any gene: 15. The CDR3 nucleotides are TGTGCCACCAGTGATCCCAACACCCTGCGGGGGGATAACTACAATGAGCAGTTCTTC. Amino acids: CATSDPNTLRGDNYNEQFF.